These 13 T cell receptor beta chains came from one sample sequenced in a study of blood T cell repertoires in COVID-19 (dated by TCRdb to 2019 to 2021). Preparation of the library involved the immunoSEQ multiplex PCR assay. Imported from immuneACCESS, the table was reduced by TCRdb to in-frame sequences with V and J called. These copies leave out some clones; in studies compared against another copy, an unresolved V gene accounts for under half, and the cause of the remainder is not known. This sample has roughly 170,000 clones in its table, and around 88% of those were observed once. The ten largest clones take up 3.6% of the sample. The sequencing input was PBMCs or T cells enriched from blood (not recorded which). The receptors were sampled from a woman aged 45-59 years in a cohort exposed to, infected with or recovered from COVID-19 (not recorded which).

Note on this clone: Other DNA sequences in the same sample also yield this CDR3. The gene calls are TRBV18 and TRBJ1-5; no reliable D call. CDR1 is KGHSH, CDR2 LQKENI, per germline. Trimming took off 3 bases at V and 4 bases at J, with 10 bases between the two ends. The CDR3 extends over 14 amino acids. CDR3 amino acids: CASSPSGGNQPQHF. The DNA of the CDR3 is TGTGCCAGCTCACCGTCCGGAGGTAATCAGCCCCAGCATTTT.

V is TRBV29-1 and J is TRBJ2-5; no reliable D call. CDR1 and CDR2 from the germline V gene are SQVTM and ANQGSEA. Trimming stripped 5 bases from V and 5 bases from J, with 6 bases between. The CDR3 extends over 10 amino acids. CDR3 loop: CSVREETQYF. The CDR3 nucleotides read TGCAGCGTTCGAGAGGAGACCCAGTACTTC.

This chain links TRBV9 with TRBJ2-1; D possibly corresponds to TRBD2 (7 bases). Germline V CDR1 and CDR2: SGDLS, YYNGEE. This CDR3 spans 15 amino acids. The V gene lost 0 bases and the J gene lost 6 bases, with 13 bases spanning the gap. This chain's CDR3 is CASSVVGGPINEQFF. DNA of the CDR3: TGTGCCAGCAGCGTAGTGGGGGGGCCAATCAATGAGCAGTTCTTC.

This chain connects TRBV27 to TRBJ2-7; 10 positions agree with TRBD2. Per the germline V gene, CDR1 is MNHEY and CDR2 is SMNVEV (reference sequence). The CDR3 sequence is 20 residues long. V trimming: 5 bases; J trimming: 0 bases; junction bases outside the gene matches: 19. The CDR3 bases are TGTGCCAGCAGTCCCGGGACTAGCGCAACTCAGCCCACCCTCTCCTACGAGCAGTACTTC. As protein: CASSPGTSATQPTLSYEQYF.

There are a few counts of this clone. The CDR3 nucleotides read TGTGCCAGCAGCAGGGGGCACTCCTATGGCTACACCTTC. Protein: CASSRGHSYGYTF. The V and J genes are TRBV21-1 and TRBJ1-2; TRBD1, the D gene given by the table, was not confirmed from the DNA. TRBV21-1 is described as a pseudogene. This CDR3 contains 13 residues.

The chain has TRBV6-2 or TRBV6-3 and TRBJ2-2, with 7 bases matching TRBD1. Trimming removed 6 bases from V and 2 bases from J; junction bases left unmatched: 9. This CDR3 is built from 16 residues. CDR1 is MNHEY and CDR2 is SVGEGT in the germline V gene. As DNA, the CDR3 is TGTGCCAGCAGCCTCCTTGGGACAGTTAACACCGGGGAGCTGTTTTTT. Its translation: CASSLLGTVNTGELFF.

The count of this clone is one. The gene calls are TRBV3-1 (or the pseudogene TRBV3-2) and TRBJ1-6; unclear D gene. Germline V gene lookup returns CDR1 LGHDT and CDR2 YNNKEL (reference sequence). V was cut by 0 bases and J by 6 bases, with 6 bases left in between. This CDR3 comprises 14 residues. The CDR3 region is CASSQEVGNSPLHF. The CDR3 DNA is TGTGCCAGCAGCCAAGAAGTCGGTAATTCACCCCTCCACTTT.

The chain links TRBV27 to TRBJ2-1, with D unclear. The CDR3 covers 11 residues. V dropped 6 bases and J dropped 3 bases, with 3 bases sitting between them. Germline CDR1 is MNHEY and CDR2 is SMNVEV (reference sequence). As DNA, the CDR3 is TGTGCCAGCAGCCACTACAATGAGCAGTTCTTC. This gives the protein CASSHYNEQFF.

The V gene is TRBV3-1 (or the pseudogene TRBV3-2), the J gene TRBJ2-7; 10 positions match TRBD2. CDR1 is LGHDT and CDR2 is YNNKEL in the germline V gene (reference sequence). With V trimmed by 2 bases and J by 3 bases, 4 bases remained unmatched. This CDR3 comprises 15 residues. Here the CDR3 reads CASSQSLAGVYEQYF. The CDR3 DNA reads TGTGCCAGCAGCCAATCCCTAGCGGGAGTCTACGAGCAGTACTTC.

The genes are TRBV7-6 and TRBJ1-4; 7 bases line up with TRBD1. The junction had 8 bases not matched to a gene; V was cut back by 5 bases and J by 5 bases. This CDR3 is built from 15 residues. CDR1 is SGHVS, CDR2 FNYEAQ, per germline. CDR3 sequence (DNA): TGTGCCAGCAGCCTGCTACCGGGACAGAATGAAAAACTGTTTTTT. Translating it yields CASSLLPGQNEKLFF.

Only one count was recorded for this clone. The chain joins TRBV9 to TRBJ1-6, with a weak D call TRBD1 (6 bases). From germline, CDR1 is SGDLS and CDR2 YYNGEE. Between the trimmed V and J ends, which lost 3 bases and 8 bases, there was a span of 15 bases. This CDR3 spans 15 amino acids. The CDR3 protein is CASSGQKQGDSPLHF. CDR3 nucleotide sequence: TGTGCCAGCAGCGGTCAAAAACAGGGAGATTCACCCCTCCACTTT.

This clone was detected only a few times. The V call is TRBV5-4, the J call TRBJ2-2; no clear D gene. V was clipped by 2 bases and J by 0 bases, with 5 bases between them. This CDR3 has 14 amino acids. Germline-derived CDR1 and CDR2 are SGHNT and YYREEE (reference sequence). DNA of the CDR3: TGTGCCAGCAGCTTCGGAGCGAACACCGGGGAGCTGTTTTTT. Its protein product is CASSFGANTGELFF.

For the CDR3, the DNA is TGTGCCAGCAGCTTAGCCTCGGGGACAGTCACAGATACGCAGTATTTT. It translates to CASSLASGTVTDTQYF. The V gene is TRBV7-8, the J gene TRBJ2-3; TRBD1 matches at 7 bases. The CDR3 has 16 residues. Germline assignment: CDR1 SGHVS and CDR2 FQNEAQ. V was clipped by 0 bases and J by 2 bases; unmatched bases: 5.